These T cell receptor beta chains were read from a single sample in a study of neurological immune-mediated disorders. TCRdb analysed the 5' RACE reads with MiXCR anew, one entry per CDR3 protein. There are about 55,000 distinct CDR3 sequences in the sample; less than 4.5% occur only once, and around 1.5% lies in the top ten. Sequenced input: PBMCs. These receptors were taken from a man aged 25-45 years with multiple sclerosis. The CDR3 runs from the conserved cysteine through the conserved F or W. The D gene is left open where the match is weak. The size field is filled for only some rows; it gives once, few, many or a size class.

d_call j_call clone_size v_call cdr3_nt cdr3_aa
. TRBJ2-7 . TRBV7-2 TGTGCCAGCAGCATGGTCCCCGGGGGAGCGTACGAGCAGTACTTC CASSMVPGGAYEQYF
. TRBJ1-5 many TRBV20-1 TGCAGTGCTAAGGCAGGGGAGAATTCCGGTCAGCCCCAGCATTTT CSAKAGENSGQPQHF
. TRBJ2-1 . TRBV19 TGTGCCAGTAGTATAGCCGGGAGCTCCTACAATGAGCAGTTCTTC CASSIAGSSYNEQFF
. TRBJ1-5 few TRBV6-5 TGTGCCAGCAGAACCCTTCGGGGGGGCGCCGTGCAGCAGCCCCAGAATTTT CASRTLRGGAVQQPQNF
. TRBJ2-7 many TRBV6-5 TGTGCCAGCAGCTCCGGACTCCTCGGAGGGCAGTACTTC CASSSGLLGGQYF
. TRBJ2-7 many TRBV5-8 TGTGCCAGCAGCTTTTTCCCGAGGCAGTTAGGGGAGCAGTACTTC CASSFFPRQLGEQYF
. TRBJ1-1 many TRBV7-2 TGTGCCAGCAGCCCCCGGGCAGGGCGGATTGAAGCTTTCTTT CASSPRAGRIEAFF
. TRBJ1-6 many TRBV9 TGTGCCAGCAGCGTAGGCAGGGATAATTCACCCCTCCACTTT CASSVGRDNSPLHF
. TRBJ1-2 many TRBV29-1 TGCAGCGTTGATCTAATACTGGGGATGGCGGCGGGCTACACCTTC CSVDLILGMAAGYTF
. TRBJ1-2 many TRBV5-5 TGTGCCAGCAGCTTGACAGGGTGGGATGGCTACACCTTC CASSLTGWDGYTF
. TRBJ1-1 many TRBV29-1 TGCAGCGTTGAAGGATCCGCGGCAAACACTGAAGCTTTCTTT CSVEGSAANTEAFF
. TRBJ1-5 many TRBV12-3/TRBV12-4 TGTGCCAGCAGGAAGGAGACTGCTAATCAGCCCCAGCATTTT CASRKETANQPQHF
TRBD1 TRBJ2-3 many TRBV5-5 TGTGCCAGCAGCGCGACAGGGGGATACACAGATACGCAGTATTTT CASSATGGYTDTQYF
. TRBJ2-7 many TRBV28 TGTGCCAGCAGTTTTCCCGATGGACCCAAGCTGGGCGAGCAGTACTTC CASSFPDGPKLGEQYF
. TRBJ2-2 many TRBV24-1 TGTGCCACCAGTGAGTTGGACATCACCGGGGAGCTGTTTTTT CATSELDITGELFF
TRBD1 TRBJ2-7 many TRBV20-1 TGCAGTGCTAGAGCGGTAACAGGGGCGGGCGAGCAGTACTTC CSARAVTGAGEQYF
. TRBJ2-1 many TRBV28 TGTGCCAGCACCCAAGGGAATGAGCAGTTCTTC CASTQGNEQFF